This entry features one TCR beta chain sequence. Sequencing used immunoSEQ multiplex PCR; TCRdb keeps in-frame clones, though not all of them. Altogether about 70,000 clones are present, about 93% being singletons, with the ten largest covering approximately 1.5%. This record belongs to a study of T cell changes during pregnancy in multiple sclerosis. Deletions cut 4 bases from V and 6 bases from J, with 16 bases between. Germline V gene data show CDR1 as SGHRS and CDR2 as YFSETQ. This CDR3 region has 14 residues. This rearrangement joins TRBV5-1 to TRBJ1-2; D not certain. This sample comprised peripheral blood, obtained in the third trimester of pregnancy. This TCR was recovered from a female donor in good health, enrolled as a control in a pregnancy study. CDR3 sequence: CASSREPYADGYTF. In nucleotides, the CDR3 is TGCGCCAGCAGCAGGGAGCCGTACGCTGATGGCTACACCTTC.